Listed here are 30 T cell receptor beta chains from one sample, sequenced in a study of T cell changes during pregnancy in multiple sclerosis. TCRdb keeps only in-frame clones here, not all; method: immunoSEQ multiplex PCR. The sample includes 75,000 to 95,000 clones, approximately 90% of them seen just once. The material was peripheral blood, obtained before pregnancy. The receptors were sampled from a female donor with multiple sclerosis, enrolled in a pregnancy study.

The gene calls are TRBV6-5 and TRBJ2-1; the match to TRBD1 covers 11 bases. CDR3 length: 15 residues. The trim removed 8 bases at V and 6 bases at J, leaving 9 bases unmatched. CDR1 MNHEY and CDR2 SVGAGI come from the germline V gene. The CDR3 sequence: CASCSRTGGRNEQFF. CDR3 DNA: TGTGCCAGCTGTTCGAGGACAGGGGGCCGCAATGAGCAGTTCTTC.

V usage is TRBV5-1 and J usage is TRBJ2-2, with 10 bases matching TRBD1. The CDR3 covers 17 residues. Trimming at V came to 4 bases and at J to 5 bases, leaving 11 bases not matched to a gene. Germline CDR1 reads SGHRS; CDR2 reads YFSETQ. The CDR3 nucleotides read TGCGCCAGCAGCCAGGGCCCGGGACAGGGGAGAACCGGGGAGCTGTTTTTT. It yields the protein CASSQGPGQGRTGELFF. Variable domain in full (rest from reference TRBV5-1 and TRBJ2-2): KAGVTQTPRYLIKTRGQQVTLSCSPISGHRSVSWYQQTPGQGLQFLFEYFSETQRNKGNFPGRFSGRQFSNSRSEMNVSTLELGDSALYLCASSQGPGQGRTGELFFGEGSRLTVL.

V usage is TRBV5-1 and J usage is TRBJ1-2; TRBD1 aligns across 9 bases. There are 13 residues in the CDR3. Germline V lookup: CDR1 SGHRS, CDR2 YFSETQ. The trim removed 9 bases at V and 8 bases at J, leaving 11 bases unmatched. CDR3: CATSPGDRVGYTF. CDR3 DNA: TGCGCCACCTCACCCGGGGACAGGGTAGGCTACACCTTC.

The gene calls are TRBV30 and TRBJ2-7; 10 bases match TRBD2. The V gene's germline CDR1 is GTSNPN and CDR2 SVGIG (reference sequence). Trimming at V came to 4 bases and at J to 4 bases, leaving 7 bases not matched to a gene. The CDR3 covers 14 residues. CDR3 bases: TGTGCCTGGACCCGGAGTAGCGGGGGGTACGAGCAGTACTTC. This encodes CAWTRSSGGYEQYF.

The chain joins TRBV14 to TRBJ2-7; D is perhaps TRBD1 (6 bases). This CDR3 has 16 residues. In germline, CDR1 is SGHDN, CDR2 FVKESK. With 0 bases removed from V and 0 bases from J, the gap between germline ends came to 12 bases. The DNA of the CDR3 is TGTGCCAGCAGCCAAGACTTGACAGGATTCTCCTACGAGCAGTACTTC. Protein product: CASSQDLTGFSYEQYF.

The V call is TRBV7-3, the J call TRBJ2-1; D unclear. The germline V gene has CDR1 SGHTA and CDR2 FQGTGA. The CDR3 covers 13 residues. Trimming removed 2 bases at V and 9 bases at J, with 11 bases between. The CDR3 region is CASSLSSGFEQFF. The DNA for the CDR3 is TGTGCCAGCAGCTTATCTTCAGGATTTGAGCAGTTCTTC.

This clone was observed once. The J gene is TRBJ2-5, the V gene TRBV2; TRBD2 aligns across 9 bases. Trimming took 8 bases from V and 5 from J; bases not matched to a gene: 15. The CDR3 extends over 16 amino acids. Germline CDR1 SNHLY, CDR2 FYNNEI. The CDR3 DNA reads as TGTGCCAGCGACGAAGTAGCGGGAGTGGGAGGGGAGACCCAGTACTTC. This translates into CASDEVAGVGGETQYF. Combining the CDR3 with reference TRBV2 and TRBJ2-5 gives the whole variable domain EPEVTQTPSHQVTQMGQEVILRCVPISNHLYFYWYRQILGQKVEFLVSFYNNEISEKSEIFDDQFSVERPDGSNFTLKIRSTKLEDSAMYFCASDEVAGVGGETQYFGPGTRLLVL.

The chain carries TRBV7-6 and TRBJ2-5; no definite D call. Germline loops: CDR1 SGHVS, CDR2 FNYEAQ. This CDR3 region has 9 residues. V gave up 5 bases and J gave up 11 bases, with 6 bases separating them. CDR3 DNA: TGTGCCAGCAGCCCACTGCAGTACTTC. It translates to CASSPLQYF.

The V gene is TRBV7-7, the J gene TRBJ2-1; 14 bases are shared with TRBD2. This CDR3 has 14 residues. Germline V gene sequence: CDR1 SSHAT, CDR2 FNYEAQ (reference sequence). The V segment lost 5 bases and the J segment 10 bases; nucleotides outside the gene matches: 4. Here the CDR3 DNA reads TGTGCCAGCAGCGATGGGACTAGCGGGAGCGAGCAGTTCTTC. Its translation is CASSDGTSGSEQFF.

This chain links TRBV5-8 with TRBJ1-5; D remains ambiguous. Trimming took 6 bases from V and 6 from J, leaving 10 bases between them. The CDR3 is 12 amino acids. Per the germline V gene, CDR1 is SGHTS and CDR2 is YDEGEE. In nucleotides, the CDR3 is TGTGCCAGCACCCCTCGAGGTCAGCCCCAGCATTTT. This sequence encodes CASTPRGQPQHF.

This chain joins TRBV18 and TRBJ1-1, with 8 bases lining up with TRBD1. Germline V CDR1 and CDR2: KGHSH, LQKENI. The V and J ends lost 3 bases and 5 bases, in that order; junction bases with no gene match: 17. The CDR3 has 18 residues. The CDR3 sequence is CASSPAMWQGARRTEAFF. As DNA, the CDR3 is TGTGCCAGCTCACCTGCCATGTGGCAGGGGGCAAGGAGGACTGAAGCTTTCTTT.

The V call is TRBV5-1, the J call TRBJ1-5; unclear D gene. CDR1 is SGHRS and CDR2 is YFSETQ in the germline V gene. V was trimmed by 4 bases and J by 6 bases, leaving 14 bases between them. The CDR3 covers 14 residues. CDR3 DNA sequence: TGCGCCAGCAGCCTCGGACCGGAGGGTCAGCCCCAGCATTTT. It yields the protein CASSLGPEGQPQHF.

V and J are TRBV7-9 and TRBJ1-2, with 7 bases lining up with TRBD1. The CDR3 loop spans 17 amino acids. CDR1 and CDR2 (germline): SEHNR, FQNEAQ (reference sequence). J was trimmed by 0 bases and V by 2 bases; bases with no gene match: 9. In nucleotides, the CDR3 is TGTGCCAGCAGCTTAACAGCCCCGGGACAGACTAACTATGGCTACACCTTC. Amino acids: CASSLTAPGQTNYGYTF.

The chain links TRBV5-6 to TRBJ1-4, with TRBD1 identical over 10 bases. This CDR3 comprises 15 residues. The germline V gene has CDR1 SGHDT and CDR2 YYEEEE. V lost 3 bases, J lost 8 bases, and 7 bases stayed unmatched. The CDR3 loop is CASSSRTGGGEKLFF. For the CDR3, the DNA is TGTGCCAGCAGCTCCCGGACAGGGGGAGGGGAAAAACTGTTTTTT.

The chain has TRBV11-2 and TRBJ2-7; D might be TRBD2 (5 bases). V lost 0 bases and J 0 bases, leaving 6 bases between the germline ends. The CDR3 is 14 amino acids. Looked up from germline, CDR1 is SGHAT and CDR2 is FQNNGV. This CDR3 reads CASSLDGLSYEQYF. CDR3 nucleotide sequence: TGTGCCAGCAGCTTAGATGGACTCTCCTACGAGCAGTACTTC.

V gene TRBV7-8 combines with J gene TRBJ2-1; 7 bases are shared with TRBD1. V gave up 5 bases and J gave up 0 bases; unmatched junction bases: 7. The germline CDR1 and CDR2 sequences are SGHVS and FQNEAQ. The CDR3 extends over 16 amino acids. The CDR3 loop is CASSLRQGSSYNEQFF. The CDR3 nucleotides read TGTGCCAGCAGCCTTAGACAGGGAAGCTCCTACAATGAGCAGTTCTTC.

The table lists this clone with a count of one. The J gene is TRBJ2-2, the V gene TRBV6-5; TRBD2 matches at 13 bases. Trimming cost V 6 bases and J 4 bases; bases outside gene matches: 2. Germline-derived CDR1 and CDR2 are MNHEY and SVGAGI. The CDR3 has 15 residues. CDR3 in amino acids: CASRLAGGRTGELFF. The CDR3 DNA reads TGTGCCAGCAGACTAGCGGGGGGGCGCACCGGGGAGCTGTTTTTT.

The chain combines TRBV2 with TRBJ2-7, with 8 nucleotides matching TRBD2. CDR1 and CDR2 (germline): SNHLY, FYNNEI. The CDR3 is 15 residues long. V dropped 6 bases and J dropped 6; count of bases not matched to a gene: 13. Here the CDR3 DNA reads TGTGCCAGCAGGTCCAATGGACTAGCTCGTCGCGAGCAGTACTTC. Protein: CASRSNGLARREQYF.

The V and J genes are TRBV27 and TRBJ2-3, with D tentatively TRBD2 (6 bases). CDR1 MNHEY and CDR2 SMNVEV come from the germline V gene (reference sequence). This CDR3 contains 14 residues. Trimming removed 1 base at V and 6 bases at J, with 11 bases between. The CDR3 nucleotides read TGTGCCAGCAGTTTATGGGGAGGCAGGGATACGCAGTATTTT. Protein sequence: CASSLWGGRDTQYF.

Here the CDR3 DNA reads TGTGCCAGTAGTACCGGGAGGGCCGGGGAGCAGTTCTTC. Translation: CASSTGRAGEQFF. The V call is TRBV19, the J call TRBJ2-1; the match to TRBD2 covers 8 bases. J was trimmed by 10 bases and V by 4 bases; bases with no gene match: 6. CDR1 and CDR2 (germline): LNHDA, SQIVND (reference sequence). CDR3 length equals 13 residues.

The rearrangement uses TRBV5-5 and TRBJ1-1; D is perhaps TRBD1 (6 bases). The germline V and J ends were trimmed by 0 bases and 2 bases, with 26 bases remaining between them. Germline V lookup: CDR1 SGHKS, CDR2 YYEKEE (reference sequence). This CDR3 has 20 amino acids. The CDR3, as DNA: TGTGCCAGCAGCTTGGGCCCACCCCTCAGGCGGACAGATATCAACACTGAAGCTTTCTTT. Its protein is CASSLGPPLRRTDINTEAFF.

V usage is TRBV5-1 and J usage is TRBJ2-2; TRBD1 matches at 7 bases. The CDR3 totals 15 residues. CDR1 is SGHRS and CDR2 is YFSETQ in the germline V gene. With V trimmed by 4 bases and J by 6 bases, 9 bases remained unmatched. The DNA of the CDR3 is TGCGCCAGCAGCGTCTCCGGGACAGCACCCGGGGAGCTGTTTTTT. It yields the protein CASSVSGTAPGELFF.

The V call is TRBV9, the J call TRBJ2-3, with D tentatively TRBD2 (7 bases). This CDR3 has 18 amino acids. Germline V gene data show CDR1 as SGDLS and CDR2 as YYNGEE. Trimming cost V 0 bases and J 2 bases, with 19 bases left between them. This chain's CDR3 is CASSVGPRGASDTDTQYF. The CDR3 bases are TGTGCCAGCAGCGTAGGACCCCGGGGGGCTTCAGACACAGATACGCAGTATTTT.

This rearrangement joins TRBV15 to TRBJ1-2; 10 bases agree with TRBD1. J lost 8 bases, V lost 0 bases, and 15 bases had no gene match. Germline V gives CDR1 LNHNV, CDR2 YYDKDF (reference sequence). The CDR3 has 18 amino acids. CDR3 in amino acids: CATSRDLSGQGISGGYTF. The DNA for the CDR3 is TGTGCCACCAGCAGAGATCTTTCGGGACAGGGGATATCGGGAGGCTACACCTTC. Supplemented by reference TRBV15 and TRBJ1-2, the full variable domain reads DAMVIQNPRYQVTQFGKPVTLSCSQTLNHNVMYWYQQKSSQAPKLLFHYYDKDFNNEADTPDNFQSRRPNTSFCFLDIRSPGLGDTAMYLCATSRDLSGQGISGGYTFGSGTRLTVV.

The CDR3 protein is CASSSRTKDEQYF. CDR3 nucleotides: TGTGCCAGCAGCTCAAGAACAAAAGACGAGCAGTACTTC. The chain employs TRBV5-4 and TRBJ2-7; D is unresolved. V was trimmed by 3 bases and J by 5 bases, leaving 12 bases between them. CDR3 size: 13 residues. Germline CDR1 is SGHNT and CDR2 is YYREEE (reference sequence).

The V and J genes are TRBV6-5 and TRBJ1-1; 8 bases match TRBD1. CDR3 length equals 15 residues. The V gene's germline CDR1 is MNHEY and CDR2 SVGAGI. Germline trimming cut 1 base from V and 5 bases from J; bases unmatched to any gene: 6. The CDR3 loop reads CASSYFQGADTEAFF. The CDR3 DNA is TGTGCCAGCAGTTACTTCCAGGGGGCGGATACTGAAGCTTTCTTT.

This clone was seen once. The chain links TRBV19 to TRBJ1-1, with D perhaps TRBD1 (6 bases). V gave up 7 bases and J gave up 1 base, with 16 bases separating them. The CDR3 sequence is 15 residues long. Germline CDR1 reads LNHDA; CDR2 reads SQIVND (reference sequence). This chain's CDR3 is CASTLDSRWNTEAFF. The DNA for the CDR3 is TGTGCCAGTACCCTGGACAGCCGGTGGAACACTGAAGCTTTCTTT.

The V call is TRBV21-1, the J call TRBJ1-1; TRBD1 reflects the table's D call only, with no check against the DNA. TRBV21-1 is classified as a pseudogene. The CDR3 is 14 amino acids. CDR3 sequence reads: CASSRDSMNTEAFF. The CDR3 region has the DNA TGTGCCAGCAGCCGGGACAGCATGAACACTGAAGCTTTCTTT.

This chain uses TRBV10-1 with TRBJ1-1; D is possibly TRBD1 (6 bases). V lost 6 bases and J lost 1, with 9 bases in between. Germline V lookup: CDR1 WNHNN, CDR2 SYGVQD (reference sequence). The CDR3 covers 13 residues. The CDR3 DNA sequence: TGCGCCAGCAGCTTGACAGGGAACACTGAAGCTTTCTTT. It is translated as CASSLTGNTEAFF.

This sequence joins TRBV27 and TRBJ2-7; weak D call: TRBD2 (5 bases). Trimming pared 8 bases from V and 4 bases from J, leaving 18 bases between. Germline CDR1 reads MNHEY; CDR2 reads SMNVEV (reference sequence). The CDR3 contains 14 residues. CDR3 sequence (DNA): TGTGCCAGCTCCCAAAGAGGAGGACCTTACGAGCAGTACTTC. Translated: CASSQRGGPYEQYF.